The text below deals with one T cell receptor (beta chain). What it recognizes is unknown. This sample stems from a study of T cell responses to AZD1222 COVID-19 vaccine. Findings and limits, study-wide: Reports indicate that nearly half of spike-specific TCRs are directed at unmutated variant regions. Seropositivity was recorded at baseline in only 6 or 7 AZD1222 recipients. Spike was spanned by vaccine-associated CD4 TCRs, which were dominant at 160-218 and 743-854. Spike-specific TCR breadth and depth both grew after two AZD1222 doses.

The method was immunoSEQ multiplex PCR; TCRdb's version includes in-frame clones alone and lacks a portion of them. The table includes over 100,000 clones, around nine tenths detected once. This TCR came from an adult in good health. The specimen comprised peripheral blood, sampled on day 0 of AZD1222 vaccination.

The DNA for the CDR3 is TGTGCCAGCAGTCCCTATCGGACAGCTAACTATGGCTACACCTTC. It is translated as CASSPYRTANYGYTF. This chain links TRBV27 with TRBJ1-2, with D possibly matching TRBD1 (6 bases). Per germline, CDR1 MNHEY and CDR2 SMNVEV (reference sequence). With 5 bases removed from V and 0 bases from J, the gap between germline ends came to 13 bases. The CDR3 contains 15 residues.